Following are 26 T cell receptor beta chains from one sample sequenced in a study of graft-versus-host responses after intestinal transplantation (dated by TCRdb to about 2021). The receptor library was made with the immunoSEQ multiplex PCR assay. Sourced from immuneACCESS, this table was stored by TCRdb with only in-frame sequences that have V and J called. A share of the clones is absent; for the studies checked, an unresolved V gene accounts for under half, and the remainder has no known explanation. Within this sample are 35,000 to 45,000 clones, with roughly 90% of them counted one time only. Approximately 7.1% of the sample is taken by the ten largest. Here the sequenced sample was PBMCs, taken 260 to 280 days after transplant. Receptor source: a human patient who received an intestinal transplant, so some T cells may come from the graft donor.

The chain joins TRBV6-6 to TRBJ1-6, with unresolved D. The V and J ends lost 7 bases and 5 bases respectively, with 12 bases between them. Germline V CDR1 and CDR2: MNHNY, SVGAGI (reference sequence). The CDR3 extends over 14 amino acids. The CDR3 region is CASNKYFNNSPLHF. CDR3 in DNA: TGTGCCAGCAACAAATACTTTAATAATTCACCCCTCCACTTT.

The rearrangement links TRBV19 to TRBJ2-2; D unresolved. V was cut by 1 base and J by 6 bases, with 12 bases left in between. CDR3 length equals 15 residues. The germline V gene has CDR1 LNHDA and CDR2 SQIVND (reference sequence). The CDR3 loop reads CASSIGGSTAGELFF. DNA for the CDR3: TGTGCCAGTAGTATAGGGGGTTCAACGGCCGGGGAGCTGTTTTTT.

A single count supports this clone. This chain uses TRBV4-1 with TRBJ2-1; TRBD2 matches 8 bases. In germline, CDR1 is MGHRA, CDR2 YSYEKL. The CDR3 runs 12 residues. J lost 9 bases, V lost 4 bases, and 2 bases had no gene match. The CDR3, as DNA: TGCGCCAGCAGCCCCGGGGGGGGTGAGCAGTTCTTC. Its protein product is CASSPGGGEQFF.

The chain joins TRBV29-1 to TRBJ1-2, with a tentative D call TRBD1 (5 bases). Germline loops: CDR1 SQVTM, CDR2 ANQGSEA. V lost 0 bases, J lost 10 bases, and 12 bases lay in between. This CDR3 comprises 12 residues. CDR3 amino acids: CSVEDLAGLYTF. CDR3 nucleotides: TGCAGCGTTGAAGATCTCGCGGGGCTCTACACCTTC.

The chain recombines TRBV4-1 with TRBJ1-4; 7 bases map to TRBD1. The V and J ends lost 2 bases and 6 bases, in that order; junction bases with no gene match: 6. The germline CDR1 and CDR2 sequences are MGHRA and YSYEKL. This CDR3 has 15 amino acids. In DNA, the CDR3 is TGCGCCAGCAGCCAATACGACAGGGAGGATGAAAAACTGTTTTTT. It translates to CASSQYDREDEKLFF.

The chain recombines TRBV6-1 with TRBJ1-2, with TRBD1 as a possible D gene (6 bases). V dropped 8 bases and J dropped 4 bases, with 14 bases sitting between them. Germline V gene sequence: CDR1 MNHNS, CDR2 SASEGT. The CDR3 spans 13 residues. The CDR3 sequence: CASQKTGGYGYTF. The CDR3 bases are TGTGCCAGCCAAAAGACAGGCGGCTATGGCTACACCTTC.

The rearrangement uses TRBV4-1 and TRBJ2-1; D not resolved. Germline assignment: CDR1 MGHRA and CDR2 YSYEKL. This CDR3 is 14 amino acids long. With 0 bases removed from V and 4 bases from J, the gap between germline ends came to 7 bases. The CDR3 reads CASSQEGRYNEQFF. In nucleotides, the CDR3 is TGCGCCAGCAGCCAAGAGGGCAGATACAATGAGCAGTTCTTC.

The chain carries TRBV7-2 and TRBJ1-2; a weak D match, TRBD1 (5 bases). There are 14 residues in the CDR3. Germline CDR1 and CDR2: SGHTA and FQGNSA. The V gene lost 2 bases and the J gene lost 7 bases, with 14 bases spanning the gap. The CDR3 here is CASSLTGPRGGYTF. The CDR3 nucleotides are TGTGCCAGCAGCTTAACAGGACCTCGGGGTGGCTACACCTTC.

The chain uses TRBV4-1 and TRBJ1-2, with 7 nucleotides matching TRBD1. CDR1 is MGHRA, CDR2 YSYEKL, per germline. With 4 bases clipped from V and 4 bases from J, the junction kept 3 bases outside the gene matches. This CDR3 is 13 amino acids long. The CDR3 spells CASSRGGGYGYTF. CDR3 DNA sequence: TGCGCCAGCAGCCGAGGGGGCGGCTATGGCTACACCTTC.

This clone was picked up one time. The V call is TRBV5-1, the J call TRBJ1-2; the D gene is possibly TRBD1 (6 bases). The CDR3 loop spans 15 amino acids. V lost 3 bases and J lost 3, with 15 bases in between. Germline V gene lookup returns CDR1 SGHRS and CDR2 YFSETQ. The chain's CDR3 is CASSWSDSQYYGYTF. CDR3 DNA sequence: TGCGCCAGCAGCTGGTCGGACAGTCAGTACTATGGCTACACCTTC.

The chain employs TRBV4-2 and TRBJ2-3; D is perhaps TRBD2 (5 bases). The germline V gene encodes CDR1 LGHNA and CDR2 YNFKEQ. V was trimmed by 4 bases and J by 8 bases, leaving 25 bases between them. CDR3 length: 17 amino acids. CDR3 sequence reads: CASSPFPGGHYRGTQYF. Written as DNA, the CDR3 is TGTGCCAGCAGCCCGTTCCCGGGCGGCCATTACCGGGGTACGCAGTATTTT.

V gene TRBV5-4 combines with J gene TRBJ1-2, with D perhaps matching TRBD1 (5 bases). The germline CDR1 and CDR2 sequences are SGHNT and YYREEE (reference sequence). Trimming removed 0 bases from V and 6 bases from J, with 15 bases in between. This CDR3 region has 15 residues. This CDR3 is CASSLARGRMHGYTF. CDR3 sequence (DNA): TGTGCCAGCAGCTTGGCCCGGGGCAGGATGCATGGCTACACCTTC.

This clone was recorded a few times. The rearrangement links TRBV7-9 to TRBJ1-3; D remains unclear. CDR1 and CDR2 (germline): SEHNR, FQNEAQ (reference sequence). V lost 4 bases to trimming and J lost 10 bases, with 14 bases between them. CDR3 size: 13 residues. CDR3 protein: CASSSDLLRTIYF. The CDR3 DNA reads TGTGCCAGCAGCTCTGATCTTCTCAGGACCATATATTTT.

The rearrangement uses TRBV7-9 and TRBJ2-1; D could derive from TRBD1 or TRBD2 (5 bases each). The germline V gene has CDR1 SEHNR and CDR2 FQNEAQ (reference sequence). V was pared by 4 bases and J by 9 bases, with 19 bases between. The CDR3 is made up of 15 amino acids. This CDR3 reads CASSYGPGRSFEQFF. The DNA of the CDR3 is TGTGCCAGCAGCTACGGCCCGGGACGTAGTTTTGAGCAGTTCTTC.

This chain links TRBV27 with TRBJ2-7, with a tentative D call TRBD1 (8 bases). This CDR3 has 17 amino acids. Germline V CDR1 and CDR2: MNHEY, SMNVEV (reference sequence). V was trimmed by 5 bases and J by 3 bases, leaving 23 bases between them. The CDR3 region is CASSLLGGTGHFYEQYF. The CDR3 DNA sequence: TGTGCCAGCAGTCTCCTGGGAGGGACAGGCCACTTCTACGAGCAGTACTTC.

The V gene is TRBV19, the J gene TRBJ1-5; 8 bases are a match to TRBD1. This CDR3 has 17 amino acids. The germline gives CDR1 LNHDA, CDR2 SQIVND (reference sequence). The V segment lost 7 bases and the J segment 0 bases; nucleotides outside the gene matches: 11. The CDR3 sequence is CASKRTGSPDSNQPQHF. CDR3 sequence (DNA): TGTGCCAGTAAGCGGACAGGGAGTCCCGATAGCAATCAGCCCCAGCATTTT. The full variable domain, completed using reference TRBV19 and TRBJ1-5, is DGGITQSPKYLFRKEGQNVTLSCEQNLNHDAMYWYRQDPGQGLRLIYYSQIVNDFQKGDIAEGYSVSREKKESFPLTVTSAQKNPTAFYLCASKRTGSPDSNQPQHFGDGTRLSIL.

The rearrangement links TRBV9 to TRBJ1-2; 7 bases are shared with TRBD1. V shed 0 bases, J shed 8 bases, and the junction held 4 bases outside the gene matches. CDR3 length: 13 amino acids. Germline CDR1 is SGDLS and CDR2 is YYNGEE. The DNA of the CDR3 is TGTGCCAGCAGCGTAGAGACAGGGAGCGGCTACACCTTC. Translating gives CASSVETGSGYTF.

This chain links TRBV7-8 with TRBJ1-2; D gene unclear. Germline lookup yields CDR1 SGHVS and CDR2 FQNEAQ. The CDR3 loop spans 14 amino acids. V gave up 4 bases and J gave up 0 bases, with 9 bases separating them. For the CDR3, the DNA is TGTGCCAGCAGCTGGCGTGGGGCTAACTATGGCTACACCTTC. It codes for CASSWRGANYGYTF.

The gene calls are TRBV5-4 and TRBJ2-3; D is uncertain. There are 14 residues in the CDR3. Germline V gives CDR1 SGHNT, CDR2 YYREEE (reference sequence). V lost 0 bases and J 1 base, leaving 6 bases between the germline ends. DNA of the CDR3: TGTGCCAGCAGCTTGGGGCTGGGCACAGATACGCAGTATTTT. It specifies CASSLGLGTDTQYF.

Worth noting for this clone: Other nucleotide sequences from this sample produce the same CDR3. V gene TRBV9 combines with J gene TRBJ2-1, with 13 bases matching TRBD2. The length of the CDR3 is 16 residues. The V and J ends lost 3 bases and 8 bases, in that order; junction bases with no gene match: 8. CDR1 and CDR2 from the germline V gene are SGDLS and YYNGEE. CDR3 nucleotide sequence: TGTGCCAGCAGCGATAGAGGACTAGCGGGGGTAGATGAGCAGTTCTTC. It yields the protein CASSDRGLAGVDEQFF.

This clone was recorded once. The chain uses TRBV29-1 and TRBJ2-2; TRBD1 might be the D (5 bases). The CDR3 contains 13 residues. Germline V lookup: CDR1 SQVTM, CDR2 ANQGSEA. V was pared by 4 bases and J by 3 bases, with 9 bases between. DNA for the CDR3: TGCAGCGTTGCCAGGGTGGACACCGGGGAGCTGTTTTTT. Its protein is CSVARVDTGELFF.

This clone was seen once. This rearrangement joins TRBV15 to TRBJ2-7, with 9 bases that match TRBD1. V trimming: 4 bases; J trimming: 3 bases; junction bases outside the gene matches: 7. Germline loops: CDR1 LNHNV, CDR2 YYDKDF (reference sequence). This CDR3 has 15 amino acids. The CDR3 DNA reads TGTGCCACCAGCATCGCGGGACAGGGAATCTACGAGCAGTACTTC. This translates into CATSIAGQGIYEQYF.

This chain links TRBV5-1 with TRBJ2-1; 11 nucleotides align to TRBD2. The CDR3 is 17 amino acids. With 4 bases clipped from V and 4 bases from J, the junction kept 10 bases outside the gene matches. Germline assignment: CDR1 SGHRS and CDR2 YFSETQ. CDR3 DNA: TGCGCCAGCAGCGAACTCTCCGGGACTAGCGGTTACAATGAGCAGTTCTTC. This encodes CASSELSGTSGYNEQFF.

The CDR3 region has the DNA TGTGCTAGTGGTTTGGCTAGCGGGGGGTACACAGATACGCAGTATTTT. Protein: CASGLASGGYTDTQYF. V is TRBV12-5 and J is TRBJ2-3, with 11 bases identical to TRBD2. The V gene's germline CDR1 is LGHNT and CDR2 FRNRAP. The CDR3 is made up of 16 amino acids. V was pared by 1 base and J by 2 bases, with 2 bases of the junction left unmatched.

The chain uses TRBV4-1 and TRBJ1-3, with no clear D. The CDR3 runs to 16 residues. Trimming pared 1 base from V and 1 base from J, leaving 11 bases between. Looked up from germline, CDR1 is MGHRA and CDR2 is YSYEKL. CDR3 protein: CASSQALRMSGNTIYF. The CDR3 nucleotides read TGCGCCAGCAGCCAAGCCTTAAGGATGTCTGGAAACACCATATATTTT.

The rearrangement uses TRBV4-3 and TRBJ1-5; D remains unclear. This CDR3 is 13 amino acids long. Between the trimmed V and J ends, which lost 4 bases and 3 bases, there was a span of 7 bases. Germline-derived CDR1 and CDR2 are LGHNA and YSLEER. CDR3 in amino acids: CASSRGFNQPQHF. The CDR3 nucleotides are TGCGCCAGCAGCCGCGGCTTCAATCAGCCCCAGCATTTT.